Listed here is a single T cell receptor (beta chain). This sample stems from a study of blood T cell repertoires in COVID-19. Study as a whole: Specimens from acute and convalescent COVID-19 originated in the United States, Italy and Spain.

Original processing methods: For nucleated cells, counts were estimated from reference gene primer amplification. Using immunoSEQ multiplex PCR, the repertoire was profiled, and TCRdb retains in-frame clones only, with some absent. V and J calls and clone size follow that table, whereas D and trimming were derived from the DNA. The sample has about 190,000 clones; around 80% are singletons. Sequencing was carried out using peripheral blood. The sequence derives from a woman of 80 years or more with active or convalescent COVID-19.

CDR3: CASNRPPYNEQFF. DNA of the CDR3: TGCGCCAGCAACAGGCCCCCGTACAATGAGCAGTTCTTC. The V gene is TRBV5-1, the J gene TRBJ2-1; tentatively, D is TRBD1 (5 bases). The ends were cut back, 6 bases at V and 4 bases at J, with 11 bases in the middle. This CDR3 has 13 residues. Germline loops: CDR1 SGHRS, CDR2 YFSETQ.